This entry lists 14 T cell receptor beta chains sequenced from one sample in a study of blood T cell repertoires in COVID-19. Assay used: immunoSEQ multiplex PCR; TCRdb lists only in-frame clones, some missing. In the table there are about 42,000 clones, approximately 91% of which are singletons. The sequenced sample was peripheral blood. Receptors were obtained from a human donor in a cohort sampled during active COVID-19.

This clone has just a few counts. The rearrangement uses TRBV19 and TRBJ1-2; TRBD1 aligns across 7 bases. The junction had 3 bases not matched to a gene; V was cut back by 4 bases and J by 4 bases. The germline V gene encodes CDR1 LNHDA and CDR2 SQIVND (reference sequence). The CDR3 loop spans 13 amino acids. The CDR3 sequence is CASSNRGGYGYTF. DNA for the CDR3: TGTGCCAGTAGTAACAGGGGAGGCTATGGCTACACCTTC.

The chain recombines TRBV6-5 with TRBJ1-6; TRBD1 matches at 8 bases. Germline CDR1 reads MNHEY; CDR2 reads SVGAGI. V shed 7 bases and J 11 bases; nucleotides not matched to a gene: 7. The CDR3 covers 13 residues. CDR3 amino acids: CASMLTGGAPLHF. CDR3 DNA sequence: TGTGCCAGCATGCTCACAGGGGGTGCACCCCTCCACTTT.

The V call is TRBV3-1 (or the pseudogene TRBV3-2), the J call TRBJ1-2, with a tentative D call TRBD1 (6 bases). Trimming removed 0 bases from V and 7 bases from J, with 15 bases in between. Looked up from germline, CDR1 is LGHDT and CDR2 is YNNKEL (reference sequence). This CDR3 contains 15 residues. CDR3 nucleotides: TGTGCCAGCAGCCAAGATTCCCTCACAGGGACTGGCTACACCTTC. Its protein product is CASSQDSLTGTGYTF.

In regard to this clone: The same CDR3 also results from other DNA sequences found in this sample. The CDR3 DNA reads TGCAGCGTTGGGGGAGGGAATCAGCCCCAGCATTTT. This translates into CSVGGGNQPQHF. The gene calls are TRBV29-1 and TRBJ1-5, with D unresolved. Deletions cut 4 bases from V and 4 bases from J, with 8 bases between. Per the germline V gene, CDR1 is SQVTM and CDR2 is ANQGSEA. This CDR3 contains 12 residues.

This chain connects TRBV7-9 to TRBJ1-1, with D perhaps TRBD1 (5 bases). This CDR3 comprises 16 residues. CDR1 is SEHNR and CDR2 is FQNEAQ in the germline V gene (reference sequence). Between the trimmed V and J ends, which lost 5 bases and 1 base, there was a span of 17 bases. The CDR3 nucleotides are TGTGCCAGCAGCCCACCGGAGGGGCCCTCGAACACTGAAGCTTTCTTT. This translates into CASSPPEGPSNTEAFF. The full variable domain, its missing parts supplied by reference TRBV7-9 and TRBJ1-1, is DTGVSQNPRHKITKRGQNVTFRCDPISEHNRLYWYRQTLGQGPEFLTYFQNEAQLEKSRLLSDRFSAERPKGSFSTLEIQRTEQGDSAMYLCASSPPEGPSNTEAFFGQGTRLTVV.

V usage is TRBV7-8 and J usage is TRBJ1-5; tentatively, D is TRBD1 (6 bases). The germline CDR1 and CDR2 sequences are SGHVS and FQNEAQ. V lost 3 bases to trimming and J lost 4 bases, with 13 bases between them. The CDR3 runs 15 residues. The CDR3 nucleotides are TGTGCCAGCAGCTTGGGTAGGGGGGGGAATCAGCCCCAGCATTTT. This gives the protein CASSLGRGGNQPQHF.

This chain links TRBV29-1 with TRBJ1-2; 7 nucleotides match TRBD1. Germline V gene sequence: CDR1 SQVTM, CDR2 ANQGSEA. The CDR3 has 14 residues. J gave up 2 bases and V 2 bases, and 5 bases lay outside the gene matches. The CDR3 DNA reads as TGCAGCGTTGAAACACGACAGGGAAACTATGGCTACACCTTC. Its protein is CSVETRQGNYGYTF.

The chain recombines TRBV2 with TRBJ1-3; tentatively, D is TRBD1 (5 bases). Trimming pared 5 bases from V and 0 bases from J, leaving 8 bases between. Germline CDR1 is SNHLY and CDR2 is FYNNEI. The CDR3 spans 14 residues. The CDR3 protein is CASSPQGSGNTIYF. The CDR3 nucleotides are TGTGCCAGCAGTCCCCAGGGCTCTGGAAACACCATATATTTT.

The genes are TRBV18 and TRBJ1-5; no reliable D call. The germline V gene has CDR1 KGHSH and CDR2 LQKENI. The CDR3 totals 16 residues. The V end was cut by 3 bases, the J end by 2 bases, with 14 bases between. The CDR3 region is CASSPQAQWGNQPQHF. The CDR3 DNA sequence: TGTGCCAGCTCACCTCAGGCCCAATGGGGCAATCAGCCCCAGCATTTT.

The chain employs TRBV4-3 and TRBJ2-7, with 9 positions matching TRBD1. The J segment lost 6 bases and the V segment lost 0 bases, leaving 6 bases of the junction unmatched. The CDR3 runs to 15 residues. CDR1 LGHNA and CDR2 YSLEER come from the germline V gene. The CDR3 sequence: CASSQDTGQGFEQYF. The CDR3 DNA follows: TGCGCCAGCAGCCAAGATACGGGACAGGGCTTCGAGCAGTACTTC.

This clone appeared a single time. CDR3 residues: CASSLVPTGAYEQYF. In DNA form, the CDR3 reads TGCGCCAGCAGCTTGGTTCCGACAGGGGCCTACGAGCAGTACTTC. The chain has TRBV5-1 and TRBJ2-7, with 8 bases aligning to TRBD1. CDR1 and CDR2 (germline): SGHRS, YFSETQ. There are 15 residues in the CDR3. V lost 0 bases to trimming and J lost 2 bases; unmatched junction nucleotides: 4.

J is TRBJ2-7 and V is TRBV7-2; D is undetermined. V lost 5 bases to trimming and J lost 6 bases, with 17 bases between them. Germline CDR1 is SGHTA and CDR2 is FQGNSA. The CDR3 sequence is 14 residues long. Written as DNA, the CDR3 is TGTGCCAGCAGCGAACGTACAGTGGGTGCCGAGCAGTACTTC. Translated, it gives CASSERTVGAEQYF.

This clone was detected once. This sequence joins TRBV11-3 and TRBJ2-1; D is perhaps TRBD2 (6 bases). The CDR3 is 14 amino acids. Germline V gene lookup returns CDR1 SGHNT and CDR2 YENEEA. Between the trimmed V and J ends, which lost 4 bases and 7 bases, there was a span of 14 bases. The CDR3 region is CASSSRLGDNEQFF. CDR3 nucleotide sequence: TGTGCCAGCAGCTCGAGACTAGGAGATAATGAGCAGTTCTTC.

This rearrangement joins TRBV27 to TRBJ2-7; D perhaps matches TRBD1 (6 bases). Germline V lookup: CDR1 MNHEY, CDR2 SMNVEV (reference sequence). Between the trimmed V and J ends, which lost 4 bases and 2 bases, there was a span of 12 bases. The CDR3 loop spans 14 amino acids. The CDR3 protein is CASSSGTLTYEQYF. The CDR3 nucleotides read TGTGCCAGCAGTTCCGGGACACTGACCTACGAGCAGTACTTC.